The next 26 T cell receptor beta chains were all read from a single sample in a study of radiation and T cells in renal cell carcinoma. The time point is: blood 4 weeks post-SBRT, at nephrectomy. Sample treatment: 15 Gy SBRT to primary tumor, nephrectomy 4 weeks later. Using immunoSEQ multiplex PCR, the repertoire was profiled, and TCRdb retains in-frame clones only, with some absent. This repertoire shows approximately 65,000 clones, about 80% found once; its top ten account for approximately 6.6%. The sequencing here drew on blood, taken from a patient whose treatment included radiotherapy and nephrectomy. The receptors come from a man in his fifties or sixties with renal cell carcinoma.

The chain combines TRBV15 with TRBJ1-2, with 7 nucleotides matching TRBD1. The V and J ends lost 1 base and 2 bases, in that order; junction bases with no gene match: 10. CDR1 is LNHNV, CDR2 YYDKDF, per germline (reference sequence). This CDR3 has 17 residues. CDR3: CATSRGGFDRANYGYTF. As DNA, the CDR3 is TGTGCCACCAGCAGAGGAGGATTCGACAGGGCCAACTATGGCTACACCTTC.

The chain joins TRBV11-1 to TRBJ2-4; 8 nucleotides align to TRBD1. This CDR3 contains 16 residues. CDR1 is SGHAT and CDR2 is FQDESV in the germline V gene (reference sequence). With V trimmed by 1 base and J by 2 bases, 4 bases remained unmatched. CDR3 in DNA: TGTGCCAGCAGCTTAGAGCAGGGGGCGACCAAAAACATTCAGTACTTC. Translating it yields CASSLEQGATKNIQYF.

The chain couples TRBV19 to TRBJ2-1; the match to TRBD1 covers 8 bases. The trim removed 10 bases at V and 6 bases at J, leaving 8 bases unmatched. The CDR3 totals 13 residues. Germline V gene lookup returns CDR1 LNHDA and CDR2 SQIVND (reference sequence). The CDR3 DNA reads as TGTGCCACTCGGGACAGGTTCGTCAATGAGCAGTTCTTC. It specifies CATRDRFVNEQFF. Combining the CDR3 with reference TRBV19 and TRBJ2-1 gives the whole variable domain DGGITQSPKYLFRKEGQNVTLSCEQNLNHDAMYWYRQDPGQGLRLIYYSQIVNDFQKGDIAEGYSVSREKKESFPLTVTSAQKNPTAFYLCATRDRFVNEQFFGPGTRLTVL.

V is TRBV21-1 and J is TRBJ2-7; the table assigns TRBD2, which was not confirmed against the DNA. TRBV21-1 is tagged as a pseudogene. This CDR3 spans 22 amino acids. The CDR3 region has the DNA TGTGCCAGCAGCAAAGTCGTCAAACCCAGACTAGCATATTCTCCCGGCTCCTACGAGCAGTACTTC. This sequence encodes CASSKVVKPRLAYSPGSYEQYF.

Only a few counts were recorded for this clone. V gene TRBV19 combines with J gene TRBJ2-3; TRBD1 matches at 9 bases. The CDR3 contains 19 residues. With 0 bases clipped from V and 0 bases from J, the junction kept 10 bases outside the gene matches. CDR1 and CDR2 (germline): LNHDA, SQIVND (reference sequence). CDR3 nucleotide sequence: TGTGCCAGTAGTATAGATCCTCCTTTGGGACAGGGAAGCACAGATACGCAGTATTTT. It codes for CASSIDPPLGQGSTDTQYF.

The chain employs TRBV5-1 and TRBJ1-4; 9 bases are shared with TRBD1. This CDR3 has 19 residues. The ends lost 5 bases at V and 0 bases at J; junction bases unmatched: 14. Germline CDR1 and CDR2: SGHRS and YFSETQ. The DNA of the CDR3 is TGCGCCAGCAGTCGGATACCGGGACAGGGATTTGCAACTAATGAAAAACTGTTTTTT. Translating it yields CASSRIPGQGFATNEKLFF.

In this sample, this clone is medium-sized. The rearrangement joins TRBV4-2 to TRBJ1-2; TRBD1 might be the D (5 bases). The germline CDR1 and CDR2 sequences are LGHNA and YNFKEQ. Trimming left V 2 bases short and J 3 bases short, with 25 bases between. The CDR3 extends over 19 amino acids. The CDR3 protein is CASSQTPNNGAIGDYGYTF. Written as DNA, the CDR3 is TGTGCCAGCAGCCAAACCCCCAACAATGGGGCCATCGGGGACTATGGCTACACCTTC.

In nucleotides, the CDR3 is TGCGCCAGCAGTGAGTCGACGGCTCAGGGTCGGGAGCAGTTCTTC. Its protein is CASSESTAQGREQFF. This rearrangement joins TRBV10-1 to TRBJ2-1, with D possibly matching TRBD1 (5 bases). The V gene's germline CDR1 is WNHNN and CDR2 SYGVQD (reference sequence). This CDR3 has 15 residues. V was shortened by 0 bases and J by 10 bases, with 16 bases between the two germline ends.

The J gene is TRBJ1-2, the V gene TRBV2, with D unclear. The V gene's germline CDR1 is SNHLY and CDR2 FYNNEI. This CDR3 region has 16 residues. Trimming shortened V by 1 base and J by 2 bases, and 14 bases separated the two germline ends. CDR3 loop: CASSEGTAITNYGYTF. The CDR3 nucleotides are TGTGCCAGCAGTGAAGGGACGGCAATTACGAACTATGGCTACACCTTC.

In nucleotides, the CDR3 is TGTGCCAGCTCATCAAATAGCGGGGGGCCGAGCACAGATACGCAGTATTTT. This codes for CASSSNSGGPSTDTQYF. The J gene is TRBJ2-3, the V gene TRBV18; 10 bases line up with TRBD2. Germline V CDR1 and CDR2: KGHSH, LQKENI. The CDR3 has 17 amino acids. With 5 bases clipped from V and 0 bases from J, the junction kept 8 bases outside the gene matches.

The V call is TRBV19, the J call TRBJ1-2; 7 bases line up with TRBD1. Germline-derived CDR1 and CDR2 are LNHDA and SQIVND (reference sequence). Germline trimming cut 6 bases from V and 0 bases from J; bases unmatched to any gene: 4. The CDR3 consists of 14 residues. The CDR3 here is CASSGTAANYGYTF. The CDR3 DNA reads TGTGCCAGTAGCGGGACAGCTGCTAACTATGGCTACACCTTC.

The V gene is TRBV5-8, the J gene TRBJ1-4; D not certain. The CDR3 covers 14 residues. CDR1 and CDR2 (germline): SGHTS, YDEGEE. V lost 4 bases to trimming and J lost 4 bases, with 11 bases between them. The CDR3 nucleotides are TGTGCCAGCAGCCACAGTGACCTTAATGAAAAACTGTTTTTT. It codes for CASSHSDLNEKLFF.

The chain carries TRBV7-9 and TRBJ2-7; 9 bases line up with TRBD2. Germline V gives CDR1 SEHNR, CDR2 FQNEAQ (reference sequence). Germline trimming cut 3 bases from V and 4 bases from J; bases unmatched to any gene: 13. The CDR3 length is 17 residues. The CDR3 loop is CASSFTPWGSGRYEQYV. CDR3 in DNA: TGTGCCAGCAGCTTTACTCCCTGGGGTAGCGGGAGATACGAGCAGTACGTC.

The J gene is TRBJ1-3, the V gene TRBV7-2; the D is unclear. CDR3 length equals 12 residues. Per the germline V gene, CDR1 is SGHTA and CDR2 is FQGNSA. Deletions cut 5 bases from V and 1 base from J, with 3 bases between. DNA for the CDR3: TGTGCCAGCAGCACATCTGGAAACACCATATATTTT. It encodes CASSTSGNTIYF.

This chain links TRBV5-1 with TRBJ2-3, with 8 bases identical to TRBD1. The germline V gene has CDR1 SGHRS and CDR2 YFSETQ. Losses at the gene ends were 1 base for V and 2 bases for J; bases not matched to a gene: 3. The CDR3 consists of 15 residues. The CDR3 loop reads CASSLSGGDTDTQYF. The CDR3, as DNA: TGCGCCAGCAGCTTGTCAGGGGGCGACACAGATACGCAGTATTTT. Variable domain in full (rest from reference TRBV5-1 and TRBJ2-3): KAGVTQTPRYLIKTRGQQVTLSCSPISGHRSVSWYQQTPGQGLQFLFEYFSETQRNKGNFPGRFSGRQFSNSRSEMNVSTLELGDSALYLCASSLSGGDTDTQYFGPGTRLTVL.

This clone was counted a few times. The chain recombines TRBV2 with TRBJ1-1; D not certain. Trimming took 1 base from V and 4 from J, leaving 4 bases between them. In germline, CDR1 is SNHLY, CDR2 FYNNEI. This CDR3 is 12 amino acids long. The CDR3 loop reads CASSEGITEAFF. CDR3 DNA: TGTGCCAGCAGTGAAGGTATCACTGAAGCTTTCTTT. Using reference TRBV2 and TRBJ1-1 for the parts outside the CDR3, the full variable domain is EPEVTQTPSHQVTQMGQEVILRCVPISNHLYFYWYRQILGQKVEFLVSFYNNEISEKSEIFDDQFSVERPDGSNFTLKIRSTKLEDSAMYFCASSEGITEAFFGQGTRLTVV.

This chain connects TRBV14 to TRBJ1-2; no clear D gene. The CDR3 totals 12 residues. Trimming took off 2 bases at V and 6 bases at J, with 7 bases between the two ends. The germline V gene encodes CDR1 SGHDN and CDR2 FVKESK. CDR3 protein: CASSQSPDGYTF. The CDR3 nucleotides read TGTGCCAGCAGCCAATCTCCCGATGGCTACACCTTC.

V usage is TRBV7-9 and J usage is TRBJ1-1; possibly TRBD1 for D (6 bases). The CDR3 is 14 amino acids. Trimming took 6 bases from V and 0 from J, leaving 11 bases between them. Germline CDR1 SEHNR, CDR2 FQNEAQ (reference sequence). CDR3 residues: CASSYTGLNTEAFF. CDR3 bases: TGTGCCAGCAGTTATACAGGGTTGAACACTGAAGCTTTCTTT.

The chain employs TRBV19 and TRBJ2-1; D is perhaps TRBD1 (6 bases). Between the trimmed V and J ends, which lost 5 bases and 2 bases, there was a span of 10 bases. The CDR3 length is 14 residues. Germline loops: CDR1 LNHDA, CDR2 SQIVND (reference sequence). The CDR3 DNA sequence: TGTGCCAGTAGTTTCGGGACACCCTACAATGAGCAGTTCTTC. It yields the protein CASSFGTPYNEQFF.

The chain links TRBV29-1 to TRBJ2-3; TRBD1 agrees at 7 bases. CDR3 length equals 15 residues. Germline CDR1 and CDR2: SQVTM and ANQGSEA. Trimming removed 3 bases from V and 2 bases from J; junction bases left unmatched: 8. CDR3 region: CSVDSQGDNTDTQYF. The CDR3 DNA reads as TGCAGCGTTGATTCTCAGGGGGATAACACAGATACGCAGTATTTT.

The chain couples TRBV4-1 to TRBJ2-1; D unclear. The CDR3 is 16 residues long. V lost 0 bases and J lost 0, with 9 bases in between. Germline CDR1 MGHRA, CDR2 YSYEKL. As DNA, the CDR3 is TGCGCCAGCAGCCAAGAACGGGCTAGCTCCTACAATGAGCAGTTCTTC. Translated: CASSQERASSYNEQFF.

This chain joins TRBV12-5 and TRBJ2-7; the match to TRBD1 covers 11 bases. This CDR3 is 16 amino acids long. The junction had 9 bases not matched to a gene; V was cut back by 6 bases and J by 2 bases. Germline V gene lookup returns CDR1 LGHNT and CDR2 FRNRAP. The CDR3 loop reads CASGPNRDRGTYEQYF. CDR3 DNA: TGTGCTAGTGGCCCAAACCGGGACAGGGGGACCTACGAGCAGTACTTC.

The chain employs TRBV7-2 and TRBJ2-3; D remains unclear. Deletions cut 7 bases from V and 0 bases from J, with 11 bases between. This CDR3 has 14 amino acids. CDR1 SGHTA and CDR2 FQGNSA come from the germline V gene. CDR3 amino acids: CASTPAPSTDTQYF. In DNA form, the CDR3 reads TGTGCCAGCACCCCAGCCCCTAGCACAGATACGCAGTATTTT.

This chain connects TRBV6-1 to TRBJ1-4, with D possibly being TRBD1 (6 bases). V lost 6 bases, J lost 8 bases, and 16 bases lay in between. This CDR3 has 14 amino acids. Germline V CDR1 and CDR2: MNHNS, SASEGT. CDR3 sequence reads: CASRVDRRGEKLFF. As DNA, the CDR3 is TGTGCCAGCAGGGTCGACAGGAGGGGGGAAAAACTGTTTTTT.

This chain's CDR3 is CASSQGAMGPRDYTF. The CDR3 nucleotides are TGCGCCAGCAGCCAAGGGGCAATGGGACCCAGGGACTACACCTTC. The chain combines TRBV4-3 with TRBJ1-2; weak D call: TRBD1 (5 bases). The CDR3 has 15 amino acids. The germline V and J ends were trimmed by 1 base and 10 bases, with 19 bases remaining between them. Per germline, CDR1 LGHNA and CDR2 YSLEER.

The chain combines TRBV7-2 with TRBJ2-3, with no clear D. V lost 5 bases and J lost 2, with 8 bases in between. Germline assignment: CDR1 SGHTA and CDR2 FQGNSA. There are 13 residues in the CDR3. The CDR3, as DNA: TGTGCCAGCAGCCCCACCAACACAGATACGCAGTATTTT. Translation gives CASSPTNTDTQYF.